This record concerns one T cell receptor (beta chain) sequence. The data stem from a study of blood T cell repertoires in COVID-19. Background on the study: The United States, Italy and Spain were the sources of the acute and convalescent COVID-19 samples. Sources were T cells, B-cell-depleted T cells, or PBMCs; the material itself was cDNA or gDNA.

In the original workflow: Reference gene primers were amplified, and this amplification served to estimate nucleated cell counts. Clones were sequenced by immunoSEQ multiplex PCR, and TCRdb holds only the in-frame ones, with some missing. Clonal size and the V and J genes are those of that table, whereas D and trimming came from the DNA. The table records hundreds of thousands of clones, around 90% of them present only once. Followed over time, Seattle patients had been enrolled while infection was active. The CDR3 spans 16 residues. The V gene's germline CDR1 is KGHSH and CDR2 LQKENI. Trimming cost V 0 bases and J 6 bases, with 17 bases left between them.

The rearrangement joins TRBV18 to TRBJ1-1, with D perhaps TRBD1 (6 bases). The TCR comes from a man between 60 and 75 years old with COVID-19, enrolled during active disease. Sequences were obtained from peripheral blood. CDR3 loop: CASSPPGGGGGPEAFF. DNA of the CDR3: TGTGCCAGCTCACCACCGGGCGGAGGGGGGGGACCTGAAGCTTTCTTT.